Presented here are 12 T cell receptor beta chains from one specimen sequenced in a study of shared clonotypes between healthy human individuals. The data were produced by immunoSEQ multiplex PCR, yet TCRdb's version contains in-frame clones alone and is incomplete. Seen here are some 2 million clones, 90% to 95% observed once, and the top ten hold 0.1% to 0.15%. Specimen: naive CD4+ T cells sorted from blood. Subset meaning: CD45RA+ positively selected. The receptors were sampled from a young man in good health.

About this clone itself: Other DNA sequences in this specimen translate into the identical CDR3. This chain connects TRBV10-3 to TRBJ1-2, with D perhaps matching TRBD1 (6 bases). Trimming took 4 bases from V and 0 from J, leaving 9 bases between them. The CDR3 is 14 amino acids. Germline V lookup: CDR1 ENHRY, CDR2 SYGVKD. This CDR3 reads CAISGTDSNYGYTF. DNA of the CDR3: TGTGCCATCAGTGGGACAGATTCTAACTATGGCTACACCTTC.

This clone came up once. The chain carries TRBV5-6 and TRBJ2-1, with TRBD2 matching over 10 bases. With 4 bases clipped from V and 2 bases from J, the junction kept 3 bases outside the gene matches. CDR1 is SGHDT and CDR2 is YYEEEE in the germline V gene. This CDR3 spans 15 amino acids. The CDR3 region has the DNA TGTGCCAGCAGCCCTAGCGGGAGAGCCTACAATGAGCAGTTCTTC. This codes for CASSPSGRAYNEQFF.

This chain joins TRBV6-5 and TRBJ2-7; 7 bases map to TRBD2. Germline lookup yields CDR1 MNHEY and CDR2 SVGAGI. The CDR3 spans 12 residues. V trimming: 6 bases; J trimming: 5 bases; junction bases outside the gene matches: 4. The DNA of the CDR3 is TGTGCCAGCAGCCGGGGGGTACACGAGCAGTACTTC. Amino acids: CASSRGVHEQYF.

With respect to this clone: Within the sample, other DNA sequences also encode this same CDR3. V gene TRBV6-1 combines with J gene TRBJ1-1; D not certain. With 2 bases removed from V and 0 bases from J, the gap between germline ends came to 4 bases. The germline gives CDR1 MNHNS, CDR2 SASEGT. This CDR3 region has 13 residues. As DNA, the CDR3 is TGTGCCAGCAGTGAATCATTGAACACTGAAGCTTTCTTT. It yields the protein CASSESLNTEAFF.

The chain has TRBV10-2 and TRBJ2-7; 9 positions agree with TRBD1. After removal of 6 bases from V and 4 bases from J, the junction contained 10 bases not matched to a gene. Germline values: CDR1 WSHSY, CDR2 SAAADI. The CDR3 has 15 residues. For the CDR3, the DNA is TGCGCCAGCAGCAGGGAGACAGGGGGACGTTACGAGCAGTACTTC. This encodes CASSRETGGRYEQYF.

This chain uses TRBV27 with TRBJ1-1; 7 bases are a match to TRBD1. Germline-derived CDR1 and CDR2 are MNHEY and SMNVEV (reference sequence). Losses at the gene ends were 7 bases for V and 8 bases for J; bases not matched to a gene: 13. This CDR3 comprises 14 residues. The CDR3 spells CASTSDRSGSEAFF. For the CDR3, the DNA is TGTGCCAGCACCTCGGACAGGAGCGGTTCGGAAGCTTTCTTT.

This sequence joins TRBV6-6 and TRBJ2-3, with 10 bases aligning to TRBD1. Trimming cost V 6 bases and J 3 bases; bases outside gene matches: 6. The CDR3 is 15 residues long. Per the germline V gene, CDR1 is MNHNY and CDR2 is SVGAGI (reference sequence). The CDR3 region is CASSDRGPWTDTQYF. For the CDR3, the DNA is TGTGCCAGCAGCGACAGGGGGCCTTGGACAGATACGCAGTATTTT.

About this clone: Other DNA sequences from this sample encode an identical CDR3 as well. The rearrangement joins TRBV18 to TRBJ2-3; TRBD2 aligns across 12 bases. This CDR3 spans 16 amino acids. J gave up 3 bases and V 3 bases, and 4 bases lay outside the gene matches. Germline CDR1 and CDR2: KGHSH and LQKENI. The CDR3 region has the DNA TGTGCCAGCTCACCGCCTAGCGGGGGGGGAACAGATACGCAGTATTTT. Translation gives CASSPPSGGGTDTQYF.

Notes on this clone: This same CDR3 is encoded by further DNA sequences in the sample. As DNA, the CDR3 is TGCGCCAGCAGCCCGGGACAGGTCTATGGCTACACCTTC. This gives the protein CASSPGQVYGYTF. This chain uses TRBV5-1 with TRBJ1-2; 8 nucleotides agree with TRBD1. The CDR3 loop spans 13 amino acids. Trimming cost V 4 bases and J 4 bases; bases outside gene matches: 3. Germline V gene data show CDR1 as SGHRS and CDR2 as YFSETQ.

The chain employs TRBV5-1 and TRBJ2-7, with D unresolved. V was clipped by 2 bases and J by 4 bases, with 13 bases between them. CDR1 and CDR2 from the germline V gene are SGHRS and YFSETQ. The CDR3 sequence is 14 residues long. CDR3 DNA: TGCGCCAGCAGCTTCGAAGGAACCATTTACGAGCAGTACTTC. Translating gives CASSFEGTIYEQYF.

The chain links TRBV4-1 to TRBJ1-1, with D possibly matching TRBD1 (5 bases). Trimming removed 7 bases at V and 1 base at J, with 16 bases between. CDR3 length equals 15 residues. Germline V lookup: CDR1 MGHRA, CDR2 YSYEKL. Written as DNA, the CDR3 is TGCGCCAGCACCCGGTCCCCGACAGAGAACACTGAAGCTTTCTTT. Its protein is CASTRSPTENTEAFF.

J is TRBJ2-5 and V is TRBV18; D is ambiguous. Trimming pared 0 bases from V and 3 bases from J, leaving 8 bases between. The CDR3 has 14 residues. Germline CDR1 is KGHSH and CDR2 is LQKENI. The CDR3 loop is CASSPPSIEETQYF. CDR3 in DNA: TGTGCCAGCTCACCACCGAGCATCGAAGAGACCCAGTACTTC.